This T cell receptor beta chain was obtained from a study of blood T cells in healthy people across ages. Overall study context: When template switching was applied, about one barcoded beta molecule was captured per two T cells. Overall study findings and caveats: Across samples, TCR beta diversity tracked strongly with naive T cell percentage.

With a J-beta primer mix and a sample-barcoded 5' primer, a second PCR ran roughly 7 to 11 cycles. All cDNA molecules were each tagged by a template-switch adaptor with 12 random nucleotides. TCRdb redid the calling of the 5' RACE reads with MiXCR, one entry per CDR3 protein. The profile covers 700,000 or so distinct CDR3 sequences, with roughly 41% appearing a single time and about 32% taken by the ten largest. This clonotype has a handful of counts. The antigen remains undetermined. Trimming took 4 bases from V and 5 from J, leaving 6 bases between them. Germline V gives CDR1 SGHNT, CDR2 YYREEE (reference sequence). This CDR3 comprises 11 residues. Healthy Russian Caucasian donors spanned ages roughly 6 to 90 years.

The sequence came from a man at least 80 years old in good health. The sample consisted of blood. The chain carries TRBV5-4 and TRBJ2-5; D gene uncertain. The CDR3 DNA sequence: TGTGCCAGCAGCAGTTGGGAGACCCAGTACTTC. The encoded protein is CASSSWETQYF. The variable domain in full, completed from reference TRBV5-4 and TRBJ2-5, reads ETGVTQSPTHLIKTRGQQVTLRCSSQSGHNTVSWYQQALGQGPQFIFQYYREEENGRGNFPPRFSGLQFPNYSSELNVNALELDDSALYLCASSSWETQYFGPGTRLLVL.